This T cell receptor beta chain is from a study of CD8+ T cells in alopecia areata. As for the study in general: Each of the treated patients was given oral tofacitinib, 5 to 10 mg twice daily, for moderate-to-severe alopecia areata.

Investigators sorted PBMCs to obtain both CD4+ and CD8+ T cells. This CDR3 has 12 residues. Trimming stripped 2 bases from V and 7 bases from J, with 8 bases between. CDR1 is MGHRA and CDR2 is YSYEKL in the germline V gene. RNA extraction was followed by reverse transcription into cDNA, which acted as the sequencing template. The table came from immunoSEQ multiplex PCR; TCRdb's copy has only in-frame clones and leaves some out. The sample holds some 240,000 clones, roughly 57% seen once. This TCR came from a human donor with alopecia areata. Here the sequenced sample was CD4+ T cells sorted from blood, taken at week 0. V is TRBV4-1 and J is TRBJ1-2, with D hard to call. CDR3 sequence (DNA): TGCGCCAGCAGCCAAATTAGTAGTGGCTACACCTTC. Its protein is CASSQISSGYTF.